The rows below give T cell receptor beta chains drawn from one sample of a study of shared clonotypes between healthy human individuals. Generated by immunoSEQ multiplex PCR, the TCRdb table keeps only in-frame clones and is missing some. The data show 1.4 million to 1.5 million clones, more than 95% seen once. Material: naive CD4+ T cells sorted from blood. These receptors originate from a young man in good health. Each CDR3 is given with its conserved first and last residue. The D gene is left open where the match is weak. For some rows the clone size is stated as once, few or many, or as a class when expanded; others skip it.

j_call v_call clone_size d_call cdr3_nt cdr3_aa
TRBJ1-4 TRBV4-1 . TRBD1 TGCGCCAGCAGCCGAGCCAGGGGGCAAGGTGAAAAACTGTTTTTT CASSRARGQGEKLFF
TRBJ1-3 TRBV15 . TRBD1 TGTGCCAGCCAACGGGACAGGGTAGGGAGAAACACCATATATTTT CASQRDRVGRNTIYF
TRBJ2-3 TRBV5-1 . . TGCGCCAGCAGCTTGGCCAGCGGAGTTGGCACAGATACGCAGTATTTT CASSLASGVGTDTQYF
TRBJ2-5 TRBV10-2 . . TGCGCCAGCAAGGAGGCCCGAGAGACCCAGTACTTC CASKEARETQYF
TRBJ2-3 TRBV29-1 . . TGCAGCGCCCTAGTCGGGTCAGATACGCAGTATTTT CSALVGSDTQYF
TRBJ2-1 TRBV14 . TRBD2 TGTGCCAGCAGCCAAGACAAACGACTAGCGGGAAATGGCGAGCAGTTCTTC CASSQDKRLAGNGEQFF
TRBJ1-5 TRBV5-1 . TRBD1 TGCGCCAGCAGCTTACAGGGGAATAGGAATCAGCCCCAGCATTTT CASSLQGNRNQPQHF
TRBJ2-3 TRBV5-1 . TRBD1 TGCGCCAGCACCCAACAGGGGTCGCGCACAGATACGCAGTATTTT CASTQQGSRTDTQYF
TRBJ2-3 TRBV21-1 . . TGTGCCAGCATTTCCGGACAGGGGGAACACACAGATACGCAGTATTTT CASISGQGEHTDTQYF
TRBJ2-5 TRBV5-1 . . TGCGCCAGCAGCTTCCCGGGAGAGACCCAGTACTTC CASSFPGETQYF
TRBJ2-1 TRBV19 . . TGTGCCAGTAGTATTGGGCTAAGCTCCTACAATGAGCAGTTCTTC CASSIGLSSYNEQFF
TRBJ2-1 TRBV27 . . TGTGCCAGCAGTTTATCCCCGGTTGGGCACTCGTACAATGAGCAGTTCTTC CASSLSPVGHSYNEQFF
TRBJ1-5 TRBV27 . . TGTGCCAGCAGTTCTATGGGTACCTCTACTGGGCCCCAGCATTTT CASSSMGTSTGPQHF
TRBJ1-1 TRBV7-9 once TRBD1 TGTGCCAGCAGCTTAGTGGCAGGGGGCCACACTGAAGCTTTCTTT CASSLVAGGHTEAFF
TRBJ2-1 TRBV5-6 . . TGTGCCAGCAGCTTGGGGACTCACTTTCCCTACAATGAGCAGTTCTTC CASSLGTHFPYNEQFF
TRBJ2-7 TRBV27 . TRBD1 TGTGCCAGCAGTATAGAGGCAAGGGGGCGCGAGCAGTACTTC CASSIEARGREQYF
TRBJ2-7 TRBV29-1 . . TGCAGCGGGGGGTCGGATGGCTACGAGCAGTACTTC CSGGSDGYEQYF
TRBJ1-2 TRBV28 . TRBD1 TGTGCCAGCACCGGGAACAGGGGGAACTATGGCTACACCTTC CASTGNRGNYGYTF
TRBJ2-3 TRBV5-6 . . TGTGCCAGCAGCCACAGGGCCGGGGATACGCAGTATTTT CASSHRAGDTQYF
TRBJ2-2 TRBV5-1 . TRBD1 TGCGCCAGCAGCTTAACAGGGGCTAACACCGGGGAGCTGTTTTTT CASSLTGANTGELFF
TRBJ2-7 TRBV5-4 . . TGTGCCAGCAGCCCGAACGTAGGGGAAACCTACGAGCAGTACTTC CASSPNVGETYEQYF
TRBJ2-3 TRBV15 . . TGTGCCACCAGCGAACGGGGCCCATCCACAGATACGCAGTATTTT CATSERGPSTDTQYF
TRBJ2-7 TRBV27 . . TGTGCCAGCAGTTTGACTCGCTCAACCTACGAGCAGTACTTC CASSLTRSTYEQYF
TRBJ2-7 TRBV5-1 . TRBD1 TGCGCCAGCAGCCGGACAGGGGGCCTATCCTACGAGCAGTACTTC CASSRTGGLSYEQYF
TRBJ1-2 TRBV7-8 once . TGTGCCAGCAGCCACCGACGGGGAAACGATGGCTACACCTTC CASSHRRGNDGYTF
TRBJ1-3 TRBV5-4 . . TGTGCCAGCAGCTCAGGCAGCTCTGGAAACACCATATATTTT CASSSGSSGNTIYF
TRBJ2-2 TRBV5-4 . . TGTGCCAGCAGCTACACCGGGACGGTTACCGGGGAGCTGTTTTTT CASSYTGTVTGELFF
TRBJ2-2 TRBV18 . . TGTGCCAGCTCACCACCGTATCGGAACGCCGGGGAGCTGTTTTTT CASSPPYRNAGELFF
TRBJ2-6 TRBV11-2 . . TGTGCCAGCAGCTTAGCTTACTACTCTGGGGCCAACGTCCTGACTTTC CASSLAYYSGANVLTF
TRBJ1-3 TRBV7-9 . TRBD1 TGTGCCAGCAGCGCTCCCGACAGGGGTCGAAACACCATATATTTT CASSAPDRGRNTIYF